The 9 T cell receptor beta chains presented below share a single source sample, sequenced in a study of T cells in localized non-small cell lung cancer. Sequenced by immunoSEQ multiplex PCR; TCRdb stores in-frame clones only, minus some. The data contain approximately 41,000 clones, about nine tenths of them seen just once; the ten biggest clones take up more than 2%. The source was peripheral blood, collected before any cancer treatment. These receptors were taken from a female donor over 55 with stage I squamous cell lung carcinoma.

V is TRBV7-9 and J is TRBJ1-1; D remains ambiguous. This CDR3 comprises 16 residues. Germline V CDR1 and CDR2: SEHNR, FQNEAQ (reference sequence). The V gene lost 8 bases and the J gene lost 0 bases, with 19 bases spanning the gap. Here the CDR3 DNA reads TGTGCCAGCCTCGAAGGAGGAACCGTCATGAACACTGAAGCTTTCTTT. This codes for CASLEGGTVMNTEAFF.

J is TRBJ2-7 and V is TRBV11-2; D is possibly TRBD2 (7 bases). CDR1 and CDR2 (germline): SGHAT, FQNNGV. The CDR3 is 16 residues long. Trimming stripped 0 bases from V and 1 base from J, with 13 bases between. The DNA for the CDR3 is TGTGCCAGCAGCTTAGACTCGGGGGGCCGTTCCTACGAGCAGTACTTC. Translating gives CASSLDSGGRSYEQYF. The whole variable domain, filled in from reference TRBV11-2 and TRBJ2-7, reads EAGVAQSPRYKIIEKRQSVAFWCNPISGHATLYWYQQILGQGPKLLIQFQNNGVVDDSQLPKDRFSAERLKGVDSTLKIQPAKLEDSAVYLCASSLDSGGRSYEQYFGPGTRLTVT.

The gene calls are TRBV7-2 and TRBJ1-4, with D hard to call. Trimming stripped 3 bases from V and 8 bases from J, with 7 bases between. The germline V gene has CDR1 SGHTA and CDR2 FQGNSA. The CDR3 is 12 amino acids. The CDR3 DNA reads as TGTGCCAGCAGCTTCGTGGAAGAAAAACTGTTTTTT. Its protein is CASSFVEEKLFF.

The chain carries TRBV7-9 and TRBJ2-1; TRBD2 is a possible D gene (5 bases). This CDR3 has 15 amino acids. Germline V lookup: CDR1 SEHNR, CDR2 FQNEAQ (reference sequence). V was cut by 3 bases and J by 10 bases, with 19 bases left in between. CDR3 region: CASSLPLVPTREQFF. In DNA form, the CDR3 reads TGTGCCAGCAGCTTGCCACTAGTCCCTACAAGGGAGCAGTTCTTC.

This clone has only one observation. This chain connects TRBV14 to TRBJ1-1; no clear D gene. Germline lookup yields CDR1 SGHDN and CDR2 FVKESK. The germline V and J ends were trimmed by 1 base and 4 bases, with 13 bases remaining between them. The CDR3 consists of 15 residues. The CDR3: CASSQVIGFGTEAFF. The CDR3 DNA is TGTGCCAGCAGCCAAGTAATCGGTTTCGGCACTGAAGCTTTCTTT. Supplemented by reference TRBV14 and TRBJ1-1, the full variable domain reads EAGVTQFPSHSVIEKGQTVTLRCDPISGHDNLYWYRRVMGKEIKFLLHFVKESKQDESGMPNNRFLAERTGGTYSTLKVQPAELEDSGVYFCASSQVIGFGTEAFFGQGTRLTVV.

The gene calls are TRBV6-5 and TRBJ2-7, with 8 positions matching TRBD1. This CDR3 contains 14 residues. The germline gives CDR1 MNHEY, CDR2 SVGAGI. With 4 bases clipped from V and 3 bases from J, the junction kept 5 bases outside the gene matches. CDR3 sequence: CASSSTGGGYEQYF. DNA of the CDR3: TGTGCCAGCAGTTCCACAGGGGGAGGCTACGAGCAGTACTTC.

The CDR3 bases are TGTGCCAGCAGCGTAGGGGCAGGCGGACTCTACGAGCAGTACTTC. Its protein is CASSVGAGGLYEQYF. The V call is TRBV9, the J call TRBJ2-7; tentative D call: TRBD2 (5 bases). The V end was cut by 0 bases, the J end by 3 bases, with 13 bases between. Germline-derived CDR1 and CDR2 are SGDLS and YYNGEE. CDR3 length equals 15 residues.

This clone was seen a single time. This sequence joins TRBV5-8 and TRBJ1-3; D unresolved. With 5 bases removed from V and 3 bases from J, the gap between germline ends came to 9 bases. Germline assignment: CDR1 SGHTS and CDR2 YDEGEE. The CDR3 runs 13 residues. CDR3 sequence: CASRTPNGNTIYF. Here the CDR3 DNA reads TGTGCCAGCAGGACGCCTAATGGAAACACCATATATTTT.

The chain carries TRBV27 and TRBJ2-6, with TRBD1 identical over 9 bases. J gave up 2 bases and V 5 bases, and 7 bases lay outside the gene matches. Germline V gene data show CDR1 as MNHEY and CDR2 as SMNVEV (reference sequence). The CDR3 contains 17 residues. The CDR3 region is CASSSPGQGTGANVLTF. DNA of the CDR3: TGTGCCAGCAGTAGTCCGGGACAGGGAACTGGGGCCAACGTCCTGACTTTC. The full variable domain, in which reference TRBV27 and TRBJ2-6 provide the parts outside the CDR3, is EAQVTQNPRYLITVTGKKLTVTCSQNMNHEYMSWYRQDPGLGLRQIYYSMNVEVTDKGDVPEGYKVSRKEKRNFPLILESPSPNQTSLYFCASSSPGQGTGANVLTFGAGSRLTVL.